These 9 T cell receptor beta chains came from one sample sequenced in a study of blood T cell repertoires in COVID-19. Sequencing was performed with immunoSEQ multiplex PCR; in TCRdb, only in-frame clones are kept and a portion is missing. The sample has about 250,000 clones, roughly four fifths seen once. Sequencing used peripheral blood. These receptors originate from a woman aged 70 to 79 with acute or convalescent COVID-19.

This rearrangement joins TRBV19 to TRBJ2-7, with 7 bases that match TRBD2. Germline lookup yields CDR1 LNHDA and CDR2 SQIVND (reference sequence). The CDR3 runs 15 residues. J was trimmed by 0 bases and V by 6 bases; bases with no gene match: 8. As DNA, the CDR3 is TGTGCCAGTAGCGATCTAGCGGAGAGCTCCTACGAGCAGTACTTC. Its translation is CASSDLAESSYEQYF.

The chain employs TRBV28 and TRBJ1-2, with D perhaps TRBD1 (6 bases). Trimming left V 6 bases short and J 12 bases short, with 26 bases between. CDR3 length: 15 amino acids. Germline V gene lookup returns CDR1 MDHEN and CDR2 SYDVKM. This CDR3 reads CASSYHGTRSLFDTF. The CDR3 nucleotides read TGTGCCAGCAGCTATCACGGGACAAGATCCCTATTTGACACCTTC.

The CDR3: CASSVGQISSYEQYF. The CDR3 nucleotides are TGTGCCAGCAGCGTGGGACAGATTAGCTCCTACGAGCAGTACTTC. The genes are TRBV7-9 and TRBJ2-7; 7 positions agree with TRBD1. Germline trimming cut 5 bases from V and 0 bases from J; bases unmatched to any gene: 7. There are 15 residues in the CDR3. The germline gives CDR1 SEHNR, CDR2 FQNEAQ (reference sequence).

This clone was seen a few times. The chain links TRBV5-6 to TRBJ1-1; 8 nucleotides line up with TRBD1. Trimming removed 2 bases from V and 6 bases from J; junction bases left unmatched: 6. Germline CDR1 SGHDT, CDR2 YYEEEE. The CDR3 contains 14 residues. In DNA form, the CDR3 reads TGTGCCAGCAGCTTCCAGGACAGGGTGGCTGAAGCTTTCTTT. This encodes CASSFQDRVAEAFF.

The chain combines TRBV4-2 with TRBJ2-5; 8 bases are a match to TRBD1. Looked up from germline, CDR1 is LGHNA and CDR2 is YNFKEQ. Trimming at V came to 0 bases and at J to 4 bases, leaving 10 bases not matched to a gene. This CDR3 comprises 17 residues. The CDR3 bases are TGTGCCAGCAGCCAAGATCAACCAGGGGGCTCAGGAGAGACCCAGTACTTC. It yields the protein CASSQDQPGGSGETQYF.

This clone came up once. The genes are TRBV3-1 (or the pseudogene TRBV3-2) and TRBJ1-1; D is possibly TRBD1 (5 bases). Trimming left V 1 base short and J 6 bases short, with 18 bases between. The CDR3 totals 16 residues. Germline V CDR1 and CDR2: LGHDT, YNNKEL (reference sequence). The CDR3 region has the DNA TGTGCCAGCAGCCAAGGACTTCTTGGGGCCTCTTCTGAAGCTTTCTTT. Translation: CASSQGLLGASSEAFF.

The chain has TRBV5-1 and TRBJ1-4, with a possible D match to TRBD1 (6 bases). The CDR3 is made up of 15 amino acids. Germline-derived CDR1 and CDR2 are SGHRS and YFSETQ. V was pared by 3 bases and J by 5 bases, with 14 bases between. The CDR3 DNA reads as TGCGCCAGCAGCTACAACAGGGAAATAAATGAAAAACTGTTTTTT. The encoded protein is CASSYNREINEKLFF.

This clone came up once. The gene calls are TRBV19 and TRBJ1-5; unclear D gene. The CDR3 has 12 residues. The germline V and J ends were trimmed by 5 bases and 4 bases, with 6 bases remaining between them. Per germline, CDR1 LNHDA and CDR2 SQIVND (reference sequence). The CDR3 here is CASSPLNQPQHF. The DNA for the CDR3 is TGTGCCAGTAGTCCGTTAAATCAGCCCCAGCATTTT.

This clone was recorded many times. Other DNA sequences within the sample encode an identical CDR3. CDR3 in DNA: TGTGCCAGCAGCCAAGGGGCTGGGAACACTGAAGCTTTCTTT. It yields the protein CASSQGAGNTEAFF. The rearrangement links TRBV3-1 (or the pseudogene TRBV3-2) to TRBJ1-1; the D is unclear. Germline-derived CDR1 and CDR2 are LGHDT and YNNKEL (reference sequence). Trimming removed 1 base at V and 1 base at J, with 7 bases between. CDR3 size: 14 residues.